Shown below are 18 T cell receptor beta chains from a single sample sequenced in a study of blood T cell repertoires in COVID-19. Sequencing used immunoSEQ multiplex PCR; TCRdb keeps in-frame clones, though not all of them. The top ten hold around 3% of the sample, which has about 150,000 clones, roughly 90% seen once. The sample consisted of peripheral blood. These receptors were obtained from a man in his sixties with acute or convalescent COVID-19.

This sequence joins TRBV5-4 and TRBJ2-1, with D possibly being TRBD1 (5 bases). This CDR3 region has 12 residues. The V gene's germline CDR1 is SGHNT and CDR2 YYREEE (reference sequence). The V gene lost 4 bases and the J gene lost 8 bases, with 10 bases spanning the gap. The CDR3 DNA reads as TGTGCCAGCAGCCTCCAGGGTTATGAGCAGTTCTTC. This codes for CASSLQGYEQFF.

A note on this clone: Germline and junction disagree at one end, which may indicate a read error. The chain has TRBV2 and TRBJ1-1; weak D call: TRBD1 (5 bases). The V gene's germline CDR1 is SNHLY and CDR2 FYNNEI. The CDR3 length is 14 residues. Written as DNA, the CDR3 is TGTGCCAACAGTGCCGACGGCAAGGGGACTGAAGCTTTCTTT. Translated: CANSADGKGTEAFF.

The V call is TRBV15, the J call TRBJ2-5, with TRBD1 identical over 10 bases. Germline V gives CDR1 LNHNV, CDR2 YYDKDF (reference sequence). This CDR3 has 16 residues. Trimming removed 5 bases from V and 4 bases from J; junction bases left unmatched: 10. The chain's CDR3 is CATSLGQGRPRETQYF. For the CDR3, the DNA is TGTGCCACCAGCTTGGGACAGGGGAGGCCCAGAGAGACCCAGTACTTC.

The chain recombines TRBV12-3 or TRBV12-4 with TRBJ2-2; D is unclear. V lost 6 bases and J 3 bases, leaving 8 bases between the germline ends. This CDR3 is 13 amino acids long. The CDR3 sequence: CASSSPYTGELFF. CDR3 nucleotides: TGTGCCAGCAGCTCCCCTTACACCGGGGAGCTGTTTTTT.

J is TRBJ2-7 and V is TRBV6-2 or TRBV6-3, with TRBD2 matching over 15 bases. Germline V gene sequence: CDR1 MNHEY, CDR2 SVGEGT. Unmatched junction bases numbered 9, after V lost 4 bases and J lost 2 bases. The CDR3 has 18 residues. The CDR3 loop reads CASSSPPGLAGGTYEQYF. The CDR3 coding sequence is TGTGCCAGCAGTTCACCGCCGGGACTAGCGGGGGGCACCTACGAGCAGTACTTC.

Points on this clone: Additional DNA sequences in this sample encode the identical CDR3. V usage is TRBV18 and J usage is TRBJ1-1, with D unresolved. This CDR3 has 14 residues. Germline-derived CDR1 and CDR2 are KGHSH and LQKENI. Trimming left V 1 base short and J 1 base short, with 7 bases between. The CDR3 coding sequence is TGTGCCAGCTCACCACAGGCGGGGAACACTGAAGCTTTCTTT. This translates into CASSPQAGNTEAFF.

This sequence joins TRBV27 and TRBJ2-7; 11 nucleotides agree with TRBD1. The CDR3 spans 15 residues. Germline loops: CDR1 MNHEY, CDR2 SMNVEV (reference sequence). The V segment lost 4 bases and the J segment 3 bases; nucleotides outside the gene matches: 5. Here the CDR3 DNA reads TGTGCCAGCAGTTCCGGACAGGGGGCTTACTACGAGCAGTACTTC. Its translation: CASSSGQGAYYEQYF.

The chain couples TRBV18 to TRBJ1-4; 7 nucleotides align to TRBD1. CDR1 is KGHSH, CDR2 LQKENI, per germline. Trimming removed 1 base from V and 1 base from J; junction bases left unmatched: 3. The CDR3 is 16 amino acids. The CDR3 region is CASSPRDSLTNEKLFF. The CDR3 DNA sequence: TGTGCCAGCTCACCACGGGACAGCCTAACTAATGAAAAACTGTTTTTT. Full variable domain (missing parts from reference TRBV18 and TRBJ1-4): NAGVMQNPRHLVRRRGQEARLRCSPMKGHSHVYWYRQLPEEGLKFMVYLQKENIIDESGMPKERFSAEFPKEGPSILRIQQVVRGDSAAYFCASSPRDSLTNEKLFFGSGTQLSVL.

This chain uses TRBV25-1 with TRBJ1-2, with a weak D call TRBD1 (5 bases). The ends were cut back, 2 bases at V and 8 bases at J, with 9 bases in the middle. The CDR3 is 12 residues long. Germline CDR1 reads MGHDK; CDR2 reads SYGVNS. CDR3 bases: TGTGCCAGCAGTGAAAGGGCAGGGGGCTACACCTTC. It translates to CASSERAGGYTF.

This clone was seen just once. This chain uses TRBV19 with TRBJ2-1; TRBD1 matches 7 bases. CDR3 length: 13 residues. The trim removed 4 bases at V and 5 bases at J, leaving 2 bases unmatched. Germline CDR1 LNHDA, CDR2 SQIVND (reference sequence). The CDR3 sequence: CASSKGQNNEQFF. CDR3 DNA: TGTGCCAGTAGTAAGGGACAGAACAATGAGCAGTTCTTC.

This clone appeared a single time. The chain employs TRBV12-5 and TRBJ1-5; TRBD1 matches 7 bases. The CDR3 contains 15 residues. Germline trimming cut 6 bases from V and 2 bases from J; bases unmatched to any gene: 7. Germline CDR1 reads LGHNT; CDR2 reads FRNRAP. In DNA form, the CDR3 reads TGTGCTAGTGGCTATGGCCAGGGGGGCAATCAGCCCCAGCATTTT. Translating it yields CASGYGQGGNQPQHF.

This rearrangement joins TRBV11-2 to TRBJ2-1; 8 bases match TRBD1. The germline CDR1 and CDR2 sequences are SGHAT and FQNNGV. This CDR3 has 11 residues. V was pared by 5 bases and J by 15 bases, with 6 bases of the junction left unmatched. The CDR3 spells CASSGDRGLFF. CDR3 bases: TGTGCCAGCAGCGGAGACAGGGGCCTGTTCTTC. Full variable domain (outside the CDR3, taken from reference TRBV11-2 and TRBJ2-1): EAGVAQSPRYKIIEKRQSVAFWCNPISGHATLYWYQQILGQGPKLLIQFQNNGVVDDSQLPKDRFSAERLKGVDSTLKIQPAKLEDSAVYLCASSGDRGLFFGPGTRLTVL.

The V and J genes are TRBV2 and TRBJ1-3, with D possibly matching TRBD1 (6 bases). The V gene lost 10 bases and the J gene lost 4 bases, with 26 bases spanning the gap. The CDR3 has 17 residues. The germline CDR1 and CDR2 sequences are SNHLY and FYNNEI. Written as DNA, the CDR3 is TGTGCCATCACTGACAGGCAGCTGGGTTCCGGAGGAAACACCATATATTTT. Translating it yields CAITDRQLGSGGNTIYF.

The rearrangement uses TRBV18 and TRBJ1-2; TRBD1 aligns across 7 bases. Germline CDR1 reads KGHSH; CDR2 reads LQKENI. The CDR3 has 14 amino acids. J gave up 5 bases and V 1 base, and 4 bases lay outside the gene matches. CDR3 nucleotides: TGTGCCAGCTCACCACAGGGACAGAGATATGGCTACACCTTC. This gives the protein CASSPQGQRYGYTF.

The J gene is TRBJ1-5, the V gene TRBV15, with 9 positions matching TRBD1. The V gene's germline CDR1 is LNHNV and CDR2 YYDKDF (reference sequence). V shed 5 bases and J 5 bases; nucleotides not matched to a gene: 7. This CDR3 has 15 residues. CDR3 in DNA: TGTGCCACCAGCCCAACCCGGGACAGGGATCAGCCCCAGCATTTT. It is translated as CATSPTRDRDQPQHF.

The rearrangement links TRBV7-8 to TRBJ1-3, with D uncertain. V lost 3 bases, J lost 2 bases, and 17 bases lay in between. The CDR3 runs 17 residues. CDR1 SGHVS and CDR2 FQNEAQ come from the germline V gene. DNA of the CDR3: TGTGCCAGCAGCTTGAAGGCCAAGTCAGGCCCTGGAAACACCATATATTTT. Protein: CASSLKAKSGPGNTIYF.

The chain is built from TRBV11-3 and TRBJ2-2; D is perhaps TRBD1 (6 bases). Looked up from germline, CDR1 is SGHNT and CDR2 is YENEEA. CDR3 length: 13 amino acids. V lost 3 bases and J lost 5, with 7 bases in between. The CDR3 is CASSLQGTGELFF. The CDR3 nucleotides read TGTGCCAGCAGCTTGCAGGGGACCGGGGAGCTGTTTTTT.

This sequence joins TRBV9 and TRBJ2-1; 13 bases align to TRBD2. CDR3 length: 16 residues. The germline V gene encodes CDR1 SGDLS and CDR2 YYNGEE. With V trimmed by 3 bases and J by 9 bases, 9 bases remained unmatched. CDR3 coding DNA: TGTGCCAGCAGCGATGGGACTAGCGGGGTGCGTGGTGAGCAGTTCTTC. It yields the protein CASSDGTSGVRGEQFF.